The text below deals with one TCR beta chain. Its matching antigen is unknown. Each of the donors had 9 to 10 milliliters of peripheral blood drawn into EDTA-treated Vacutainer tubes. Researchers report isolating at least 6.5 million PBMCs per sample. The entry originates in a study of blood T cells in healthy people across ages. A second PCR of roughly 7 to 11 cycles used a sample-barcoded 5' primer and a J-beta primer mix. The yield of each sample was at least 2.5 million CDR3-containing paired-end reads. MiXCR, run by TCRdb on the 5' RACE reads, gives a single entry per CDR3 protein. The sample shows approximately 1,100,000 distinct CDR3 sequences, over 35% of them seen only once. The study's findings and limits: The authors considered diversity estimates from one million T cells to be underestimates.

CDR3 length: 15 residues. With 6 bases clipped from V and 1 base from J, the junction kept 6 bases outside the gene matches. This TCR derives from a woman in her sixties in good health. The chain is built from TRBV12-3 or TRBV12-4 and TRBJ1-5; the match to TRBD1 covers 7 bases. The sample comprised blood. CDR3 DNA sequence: TGTGCCAGCAGCCCAGGGGGAAGGAGCAATCAGCCCCAGCATTTT. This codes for CASSPGGRSNQPQHF.